This T cell receptor (beta chain) was captured in a study of CD4 T cells in relation to SARS-CoV-2 and coronaviruses (TCRdb year 2021). Concerning the study at large: The ViraFEST assay cultured PBMCs with antigen for 10 days, then sequenced TCR beta CDR3s to find antigen-specific clonal expansions. An HIV-1 Nef peptide pool or a culture without peptide was used as the negative reference condition. Shared crossreactive spike epitopes were mapped to their HLA restriction using patient-derived lymphoblastoid cell lines. At the level of individual TCR clonotypes, the study evaluated whether memory CD4+ T cells crossreact between the spike proteins of SARS-CoV-2 and those of common cold coronaviruses. Samples from a few pre-COVID donors and the naive versus memory experiments were sequenced with the Adaptive Biotechnologies TCR-sequencing kit; other data were Illumina-based. A different TCR-beta assay, based on Illumina, was used to sequence expansion assays from other donors in the study. On the study overall, not on this receptor specifically: No donor contributed both pre-pandemic and post-infection samples, which limited tracing the source of pre-existing responses. Small numbers of patients and of tested TCRs limited the study. Significantly weaker SARS-CoV-2-driven expansion was shown by crossreactive clones than by monoreactive clones, consistent with antigenic imprinting. Crossreactivity analysis centred on spike protein, so crossreactivity against other viral proteins was not assessed. In around two thirds of donors, memory CD4+ clonotypes turned up that crossrecognized SARS-CoV-2 and at least one common cold coronavirus spike.

Library preparation was by the immunoSEQ multiplex PCR assay. In the source study's methods: During preprocessing, nonproductive sequences were discarded, as were any CDR3s that did not begin with C, did not end with F or W, or were shorter than 7 amino acids. Antigen-specific clonotypes were called with the MANAFEST web app, based on expansion relative to reference and other culture wells. To be counted as positive, a clone had to show significant expansion compared with the reference culture, at an FDR below 0.05, in 2 of 3 replicate wells. Positive clones also required significant expansion versus all other tandem wells and an odds ratio above 5. CDR3 homology was quantified as pairwise Levenshtein distance, calculated with the stringdist R package after three terminal residues were trimmed from each end. The clones in this table, taken by TCRdb from immuneACCESS, are in-frame only. Not every clone is retained; where verified, under half of the shortfall comes from an unresolved V gene, and the cause of the rest is unknown. V and J calls and clone size are given by that table; D and trimming were obtained from the DNA. This sample is represented by roughly 10,000 clones; roughly 81% of them were singletons. In total, the top ten clones hold roughly 17% of the sample.

As to this clone: Its antigen is currently not known. Per-nucleotide qualities are absent, and no much larger clonotype sits a single base away.

CD4+ T cells from unexposed donors were collected before the COVID-19 pandemic (2011-2018). Following 10 days of culture, the EasySep CD4+ T cell isolation kit was used to isolate CD4+ T cells. As far as cell numbers permitted, CD4+ T cells from unexposed donors were tested for reactivity against SARS-CoV-2 S and N as well as four spike pools from common cold coronaviruses. PBMCs were cultured at some 2 million per well in IMDM supplemented with about 5% human AB serum and approximately 9.8 IU/ml IL-2. Half of the culture medium was replaced with fresh IL-2-containing medium on days 3 and 7. In general, triplicate replicate wells were used for every peptide culture condition. Leukapheresis product for the unexposed donors was bought commercially. Ficoll-Paque PLUS gradient centrifugation was used to isolate PBMCs from leukapheresis product or whole blood. The PBMCs went either fresh into the expansion assay or into cryopreservation at -140 degrees C. The QIAamp Micro DNA Kit was used to extract genomic DNA from the CD4+ T cells.

From its cysteine to its phenylalanine, the CDR3 spans 16 amino acids. Only CDR3 DNA is held: 48 bases, read in frame from base 1. Cut back by 1 base and 4 bases, the V and J ends lie 16 bases apart. Per the germline V gene, KGHSH is the CDR1 and LQKENI is the CDR2. Sequencing input: CD4+ T cells from PBMCs, cultured in vitro. This TCR was recovered from a human donor in good health. The chain uses TRBV18 and TRBJ2-5, with a tentative D gene TRBD1 over 5 matching bases. CDR3 sequence: CASSPLQGIRGETQYF. The nucleotides are TGTGCCAGCTCACCACTTCAGGGCATACGTGGAGAGACCCAGTACTTC.